The T cell receptor (beta chain) under discussion was sequenced for a study of cytomegalovirus exposure and HLA in healthy donors. Study results and limitations: It was confirmed in vitro that a few of the CMV-associated chains were specific for CMV antigens. TCR beta chains numbering more than 150 were designated cytomegalovirus-associated. Later analysis demonstrated an association between a missense DCLRE1C variant and TCR beta V- and J-gene trimming. It was shown in a later analysis that HLA-associated TCR beta chains were more clonally expanded than other, equally common chains.

The primer mix had 60 Vbeta and 13 Jbeta primers. TCRdb's table, derived via immunoSEQ multiplex PCR, lists solely in-frame clones and lacks some. Of about 150,000 clones detected, roughly 84% appear once; the ten largest clones hold roughly 1.9%. A remark on this clone: Its matching antigen is unknown.

Germline trimming cut 6 bases from V and 2 bases from J; bases unmatched to any gene: 2. This CDR3 is built from 14 residues. Per germline, CDR1 SGHRS and CDR2 YFSETQ. This chain connects TRBV5-1 to TRBJ2-6; 7 bases fit TRBD1. This receptor was taken from a young man in good health and CMV-seronegative. The source material was PBMCs. CDR3 region: CASTQGAGANVLTF. The CDR3 DNA reads TGCGCCAGCACCCAGGGGGCTGGGGCCAACGTCCTGACTTTC. The complete variable domain, with remaining parts taken from reference TRBV5-1 and TRBJ2-6, reads KAGVTQTPRYLIKTRGQQVTLSCSPISGHRSVSWYQQTPGQGLQFLFEYFSETQRNKGNFPGRFSGRQFSNSRSEMNVSTLELGDSALYLCASTQGAGANVLTFGAGSRLTVL.